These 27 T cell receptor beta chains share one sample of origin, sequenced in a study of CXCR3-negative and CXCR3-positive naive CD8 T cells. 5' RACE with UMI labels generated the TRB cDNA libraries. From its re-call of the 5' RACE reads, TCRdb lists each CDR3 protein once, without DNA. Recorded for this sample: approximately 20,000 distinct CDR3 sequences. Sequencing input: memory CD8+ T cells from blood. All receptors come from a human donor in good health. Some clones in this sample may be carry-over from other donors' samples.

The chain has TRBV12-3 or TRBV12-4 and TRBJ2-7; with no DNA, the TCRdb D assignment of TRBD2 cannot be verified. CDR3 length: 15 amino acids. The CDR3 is CASSPLAGGPYEQYF.

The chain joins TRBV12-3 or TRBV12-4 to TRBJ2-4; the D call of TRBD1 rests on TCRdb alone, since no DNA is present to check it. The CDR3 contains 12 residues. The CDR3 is CASVGPGNIQYF.

The CDR3 sequence is CASSLAAGTGAEKLFF. This rearrangement joins TRBV4-3 to TRBJ1-4; TCRdb's assignment of TRBD1 cannot be checked, as there is no DNA. The V gene's germline CDR1 is LGHNA and CDR2 YSLEER. The CDR3 runs 16 residues.

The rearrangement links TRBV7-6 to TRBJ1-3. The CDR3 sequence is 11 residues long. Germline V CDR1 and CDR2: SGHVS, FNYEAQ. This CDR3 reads CASSVGNTIYF.

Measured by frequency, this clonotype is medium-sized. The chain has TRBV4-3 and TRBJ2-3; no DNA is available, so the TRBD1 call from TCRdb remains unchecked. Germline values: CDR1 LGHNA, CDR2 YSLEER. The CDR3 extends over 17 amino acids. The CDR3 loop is CASSQEFVGSALDTQYF.

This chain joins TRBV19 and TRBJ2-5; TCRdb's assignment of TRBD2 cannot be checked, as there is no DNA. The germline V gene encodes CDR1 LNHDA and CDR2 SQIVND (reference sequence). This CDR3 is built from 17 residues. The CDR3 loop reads CASSQRRGSGEAETQYF.

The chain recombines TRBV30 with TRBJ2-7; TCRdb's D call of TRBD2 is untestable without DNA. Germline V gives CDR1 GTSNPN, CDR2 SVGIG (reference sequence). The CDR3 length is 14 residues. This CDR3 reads CAWSAASAFYEQYF.

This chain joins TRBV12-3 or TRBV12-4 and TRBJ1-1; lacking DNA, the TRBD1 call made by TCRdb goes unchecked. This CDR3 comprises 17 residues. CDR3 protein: CASSLRWDRGMNTEAFF.

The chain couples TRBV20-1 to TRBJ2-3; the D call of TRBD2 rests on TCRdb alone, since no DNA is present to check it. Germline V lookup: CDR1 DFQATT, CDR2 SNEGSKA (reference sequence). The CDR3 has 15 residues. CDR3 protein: CSATPLAGGTDTQYF.

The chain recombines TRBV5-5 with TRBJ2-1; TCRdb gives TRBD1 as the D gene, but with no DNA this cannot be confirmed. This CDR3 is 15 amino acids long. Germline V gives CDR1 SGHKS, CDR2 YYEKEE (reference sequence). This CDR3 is CASSGRRDRAREQFF.

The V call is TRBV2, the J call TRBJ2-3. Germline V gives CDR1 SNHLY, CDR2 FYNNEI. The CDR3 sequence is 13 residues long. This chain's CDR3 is CASSSRYTDTQYF.

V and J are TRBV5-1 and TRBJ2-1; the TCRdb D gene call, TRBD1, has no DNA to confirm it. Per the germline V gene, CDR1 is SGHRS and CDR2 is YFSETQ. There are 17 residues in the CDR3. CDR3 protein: CASSLDTGTRTDNEQFF. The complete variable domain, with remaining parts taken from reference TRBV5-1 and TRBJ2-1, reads KAGVTQTPRYLIKTRGQQVTLSCSPISGHRSVSWYQQTPGQGLQFLFEYFSETQRNKGNFPGRFSGRQFSNSRSEMNVSTLELGDSALYLCASSLDTGTRTDNEQFFGPGTRLTVL.

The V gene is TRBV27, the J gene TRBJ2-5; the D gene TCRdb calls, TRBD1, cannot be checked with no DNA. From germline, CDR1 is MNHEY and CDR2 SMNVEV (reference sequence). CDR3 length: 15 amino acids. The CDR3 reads CASSFGGGGQETQYF.

CDR3 protein: CASSLTAGSPYEQYF. The V gene is TRBV7-3, the J gene TRBJ2-7. This CDR3 comprises 15 residues. CDR1 and CDR2 from the germline V gene are SGHTA and FQGTGA.

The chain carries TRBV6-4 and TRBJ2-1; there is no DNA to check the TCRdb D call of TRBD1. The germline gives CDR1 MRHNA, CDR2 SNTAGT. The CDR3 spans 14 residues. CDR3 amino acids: CASSAEGLPDEQFF.

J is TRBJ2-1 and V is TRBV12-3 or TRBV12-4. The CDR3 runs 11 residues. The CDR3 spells CASSLDIEQFF.

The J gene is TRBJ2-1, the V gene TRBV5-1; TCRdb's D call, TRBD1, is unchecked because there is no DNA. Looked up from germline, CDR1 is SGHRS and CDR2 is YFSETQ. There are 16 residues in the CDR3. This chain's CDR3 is CASSLHRSSSYNEQFF.

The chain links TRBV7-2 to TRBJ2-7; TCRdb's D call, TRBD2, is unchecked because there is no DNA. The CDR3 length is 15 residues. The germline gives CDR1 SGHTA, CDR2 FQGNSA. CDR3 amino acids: CASSFTSGGAYEQYF. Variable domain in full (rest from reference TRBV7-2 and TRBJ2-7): GAGVSQSPSNKVTEKGKDVELRCDPISGHTALYWYRQSLGQGLEFLIYFQGNSAPDKSGLPSDRFSAERTGGSVSTLTIQRTQQEDSAVYLCASSFTSGGAYEQYFGPGTRLTVT.

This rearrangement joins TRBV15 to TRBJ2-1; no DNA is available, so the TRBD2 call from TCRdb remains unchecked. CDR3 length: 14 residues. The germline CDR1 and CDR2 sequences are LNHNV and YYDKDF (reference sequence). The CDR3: CATSPRSGSDEQFF.

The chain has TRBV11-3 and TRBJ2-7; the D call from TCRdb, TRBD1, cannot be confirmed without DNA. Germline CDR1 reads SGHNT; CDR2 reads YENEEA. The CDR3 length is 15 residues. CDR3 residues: CASSLVIRGTVEQYF.

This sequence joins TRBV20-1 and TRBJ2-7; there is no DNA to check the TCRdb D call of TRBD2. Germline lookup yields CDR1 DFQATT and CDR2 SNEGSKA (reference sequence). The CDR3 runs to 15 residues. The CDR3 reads CSARDSVGGFYEQYF.

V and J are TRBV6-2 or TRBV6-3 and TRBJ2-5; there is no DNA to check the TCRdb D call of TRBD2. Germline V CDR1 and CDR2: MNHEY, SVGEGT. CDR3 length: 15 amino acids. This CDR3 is CASSQLAGEQETQYF.

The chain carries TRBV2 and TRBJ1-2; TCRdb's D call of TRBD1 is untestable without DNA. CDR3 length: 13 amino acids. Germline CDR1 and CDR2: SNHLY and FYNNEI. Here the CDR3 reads CASSAGTGYGYTF.

CDR3 protein: CASSYGTTDTQYF. The chain combines TRBV6-4 with TRBJ2-3; with no DNA, the TCRdb D assignment of TRBD1 cannot be verified. The V gene's germline CDR1 is MRHNA and CDR2 SNTAGT. The CDR3 contains 13 residues.

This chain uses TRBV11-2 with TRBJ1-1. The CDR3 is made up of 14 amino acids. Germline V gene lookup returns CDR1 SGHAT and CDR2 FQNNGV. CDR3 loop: CASTLGSRHVEAFF.

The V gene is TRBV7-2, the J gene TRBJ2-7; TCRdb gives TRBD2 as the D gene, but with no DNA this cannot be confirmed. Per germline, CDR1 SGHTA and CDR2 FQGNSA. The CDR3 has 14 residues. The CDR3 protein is CASSASTLAYEQYF.

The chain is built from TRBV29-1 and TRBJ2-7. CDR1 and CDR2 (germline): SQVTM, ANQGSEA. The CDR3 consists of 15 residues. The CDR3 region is CSVEDPDTGPLEQYF.